This TCR beta chain was recorded in a study of cytotoxic CD8 clonotypes in ibrutinib-treated CLL. At the level of the study: Response samples were obtained once patients had received a median around twelve months of treatment, range 6 to 36.

V was clipped by 7 bases and J by 0 bases, with 10 bases between them. Germline V gives CDR1 MNHNS, CDR2 SASEGT. The CDR3 is 14 residues long. This clone was seen more than once but under ten times. With sequencing, the targeted depth ranged from 1 in 200,000 to 1 in 1 million T cells. Repertoires were generated with immunoSEQ multiplex PCR, while TCRdb's copy carries only in-frame clones and drops some. This sample yields 160,000 or so clones, of which 81% are seen a single time; 2% to 2.5% belongs to the top ten. The sequence came from a human donor with chronic lymphocytic leukemia. The sequences come from PBMCs, collected after 12 months of ibrutinib treatment. V and J are TRBV6-1 and TRBJ1-3, with unresolved D. The CDR3 nucleotides are TGTGCCAGCAAAGCGGATTTCTCTGGAAACACCATATATTTT. It specifies CASKADFSGNTIYF.